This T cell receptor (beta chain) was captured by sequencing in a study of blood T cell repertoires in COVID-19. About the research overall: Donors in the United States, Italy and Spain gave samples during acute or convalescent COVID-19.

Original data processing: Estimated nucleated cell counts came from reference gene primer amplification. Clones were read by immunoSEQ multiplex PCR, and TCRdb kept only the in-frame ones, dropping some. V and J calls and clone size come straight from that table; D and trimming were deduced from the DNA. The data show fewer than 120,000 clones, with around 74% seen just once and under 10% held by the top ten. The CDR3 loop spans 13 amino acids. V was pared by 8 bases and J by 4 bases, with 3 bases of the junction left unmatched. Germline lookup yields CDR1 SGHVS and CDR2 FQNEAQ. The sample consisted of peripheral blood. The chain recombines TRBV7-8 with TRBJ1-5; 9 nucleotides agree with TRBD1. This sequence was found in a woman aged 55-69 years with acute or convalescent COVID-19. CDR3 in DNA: TGTGCCAGCGGACAGGGGACTAATCAGCCCCAGCATTTT. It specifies CASGQGTNQPQHF.